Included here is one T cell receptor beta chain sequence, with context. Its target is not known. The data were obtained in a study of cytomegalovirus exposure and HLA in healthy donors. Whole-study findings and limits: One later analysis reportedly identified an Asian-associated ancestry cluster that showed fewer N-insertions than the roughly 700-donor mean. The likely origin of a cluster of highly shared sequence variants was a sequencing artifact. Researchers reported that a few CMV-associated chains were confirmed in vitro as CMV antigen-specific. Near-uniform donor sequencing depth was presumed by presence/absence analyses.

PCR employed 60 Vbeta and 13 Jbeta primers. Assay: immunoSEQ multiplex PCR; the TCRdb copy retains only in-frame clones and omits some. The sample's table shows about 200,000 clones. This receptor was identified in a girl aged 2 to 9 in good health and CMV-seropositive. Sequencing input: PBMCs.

The CDR3 loop is CASQTTSGVTDTQYF. CDR3 bases: TGTGCCAGCCAGACCACTAGCGGGGTCACAGATACGCAGTATTTT. V and J are TRBV28 and TRBJ2-3; 10 bases fit TRBD2. Germline CDR1 MDHEN, CDR2 SYDVKM. The CDR3 is made up of 15 amino acids. The junction had 7 bases not matched to a gene; V was cut back by 8 bases and J by 2 bases.